Below, one T cell receptor beta chain is given with its context. Its specificity is unknown. The sample comes from a study of T cell responses to AZD1222 COVID-19 vaccine. Study findings and constraints: Rises in breadth and depth of Spike-specific TCRs came after two AZD1222 doses. Seropositivity was recorded at baseline in only a handful of AZD1222 recipients. Close to half of all spike-specific TCRs reportedly target regions of the variants that are unmutated. Mostly white British, mostly female donors; authors suggested clonal diversity may be underestimated.

The table came from immunoSEQ multiplex PCR; TCRdb's copy has only in-frame clones and leaves some out. The sample yields 100,000 to 150,000 clones, approximately 90% seen once. The sequence was obtained from an adult who received the AZD1222 COVID-19 vaccine. Sequencing used peripheral blood, obtained 28 days after the second AZD1222 dose.

CDR3 residues: CASSLYGTGDTGELFF. The CDR3 DNA is TGTGCCAGCAGCTTATATGGGACAGGGGACACCGGGGAGCTGTTTTTT. The chain has TRBV11-2 and TRBJ2-2, with 10 bases aligning to TRBD1. Germline CDR1 SGHAT, CDR2 FQNNGV. Unmatched junction bases numbered 3, after V lost 2 bases and J lost 3 bases. This CDR3 is 16 amino acids long.